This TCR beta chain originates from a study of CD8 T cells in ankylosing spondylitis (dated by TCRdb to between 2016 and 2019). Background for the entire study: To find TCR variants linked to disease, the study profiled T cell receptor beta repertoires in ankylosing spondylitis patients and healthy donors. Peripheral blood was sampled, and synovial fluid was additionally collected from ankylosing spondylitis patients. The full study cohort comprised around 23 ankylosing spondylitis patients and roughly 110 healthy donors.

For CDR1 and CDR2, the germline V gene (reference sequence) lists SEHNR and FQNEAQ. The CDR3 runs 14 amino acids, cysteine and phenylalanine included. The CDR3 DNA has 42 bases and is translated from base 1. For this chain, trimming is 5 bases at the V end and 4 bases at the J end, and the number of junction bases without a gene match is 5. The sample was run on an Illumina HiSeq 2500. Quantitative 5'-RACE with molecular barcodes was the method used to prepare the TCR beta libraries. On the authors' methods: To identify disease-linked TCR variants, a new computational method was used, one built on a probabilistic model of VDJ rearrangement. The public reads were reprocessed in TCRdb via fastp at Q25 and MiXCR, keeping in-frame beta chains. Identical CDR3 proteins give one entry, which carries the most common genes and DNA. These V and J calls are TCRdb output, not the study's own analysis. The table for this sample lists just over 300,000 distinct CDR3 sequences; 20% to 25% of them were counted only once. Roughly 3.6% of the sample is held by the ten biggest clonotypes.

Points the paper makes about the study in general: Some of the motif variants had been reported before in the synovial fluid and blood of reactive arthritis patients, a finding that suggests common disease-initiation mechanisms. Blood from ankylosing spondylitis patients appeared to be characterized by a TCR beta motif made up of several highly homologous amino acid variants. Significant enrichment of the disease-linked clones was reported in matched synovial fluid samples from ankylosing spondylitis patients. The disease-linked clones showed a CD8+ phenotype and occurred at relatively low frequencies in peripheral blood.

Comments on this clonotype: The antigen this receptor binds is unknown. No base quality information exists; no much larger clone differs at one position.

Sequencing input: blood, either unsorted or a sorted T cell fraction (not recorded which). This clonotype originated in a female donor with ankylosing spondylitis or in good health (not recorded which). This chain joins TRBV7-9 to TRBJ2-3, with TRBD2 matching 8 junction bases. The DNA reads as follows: TGTGCCAGCAGCACCGGACTAGCATCAGATACGCAGTATTTT. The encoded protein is CASSTGLASDTQYF.